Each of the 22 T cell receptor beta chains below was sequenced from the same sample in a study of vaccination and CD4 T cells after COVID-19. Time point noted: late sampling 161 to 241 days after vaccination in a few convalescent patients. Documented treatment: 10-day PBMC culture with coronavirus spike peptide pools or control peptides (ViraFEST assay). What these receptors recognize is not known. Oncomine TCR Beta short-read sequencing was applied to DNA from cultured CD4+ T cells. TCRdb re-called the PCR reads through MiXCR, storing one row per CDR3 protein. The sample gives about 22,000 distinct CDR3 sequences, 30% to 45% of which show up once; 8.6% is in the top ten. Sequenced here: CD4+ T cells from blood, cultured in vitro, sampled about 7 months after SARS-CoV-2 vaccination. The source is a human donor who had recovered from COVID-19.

The CDR3 DNA sequence: TGCAGTGCTAGGCGCCGGGACAGCGACGGAAACACCATATATTTT. It codes for CSARRRDSDGNTIYF. This chain connects TRBV20-1 to TRBJ1-3, with 7 bases aligning to TRBD1. There are 15 residues in the CDR3. After removal of 3 bases from V and 4 bases from J, the junction contained 9 bases not matched to a gene. Germline V gene data show CDR1 as DFQATT and CDR2 as SNEGSKA (reference sequence).

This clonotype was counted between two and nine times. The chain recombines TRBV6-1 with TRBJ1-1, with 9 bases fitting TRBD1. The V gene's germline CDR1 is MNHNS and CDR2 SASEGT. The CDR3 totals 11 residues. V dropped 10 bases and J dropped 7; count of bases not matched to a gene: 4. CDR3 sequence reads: CAIHRGLEAFF. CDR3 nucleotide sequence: TGTGCCATCCACAGGGGGCTTGAAGCTTTCTTT.

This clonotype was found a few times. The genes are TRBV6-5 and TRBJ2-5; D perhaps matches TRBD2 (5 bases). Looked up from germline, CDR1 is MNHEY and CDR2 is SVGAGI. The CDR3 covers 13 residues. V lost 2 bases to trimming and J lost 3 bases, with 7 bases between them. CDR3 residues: CASSYTGKETQYF. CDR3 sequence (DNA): TGTGCCAGCAGTTACACGGGGAAAGAGACCCAGTACTTC.

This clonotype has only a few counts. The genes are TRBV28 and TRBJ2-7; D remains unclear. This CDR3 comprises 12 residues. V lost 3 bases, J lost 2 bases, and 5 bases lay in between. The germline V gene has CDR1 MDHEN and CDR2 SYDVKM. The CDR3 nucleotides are TGTGCCAGCAGTTTCCAGACCTACGAGCAGTACTTC. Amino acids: CASSFQTYEQYF.

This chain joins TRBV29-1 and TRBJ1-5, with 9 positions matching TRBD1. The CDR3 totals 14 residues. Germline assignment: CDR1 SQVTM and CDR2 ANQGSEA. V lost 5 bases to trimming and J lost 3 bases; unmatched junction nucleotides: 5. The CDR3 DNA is TGCAGCGTTTCCGGGACAGGGTCCAATCAGCCCCAGCATTTT. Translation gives CSVSGTGSNQPQHF.

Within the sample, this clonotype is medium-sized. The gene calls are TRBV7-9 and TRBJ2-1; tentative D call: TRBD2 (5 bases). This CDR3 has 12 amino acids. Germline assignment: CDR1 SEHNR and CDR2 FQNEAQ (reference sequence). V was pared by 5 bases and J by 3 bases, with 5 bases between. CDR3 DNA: TGTGCCAGCAGCCGGGACTACAATGAGCAGTTCTTC. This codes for CASSRDYNEQFF.

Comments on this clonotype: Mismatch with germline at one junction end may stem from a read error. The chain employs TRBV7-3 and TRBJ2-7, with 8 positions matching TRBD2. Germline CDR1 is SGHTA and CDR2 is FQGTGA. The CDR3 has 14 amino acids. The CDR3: CASNPGLVAYEQYF. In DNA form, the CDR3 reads TGTGCCAGCAACCCGGGACTAGTCGCCTACGAACAGTACTTC.

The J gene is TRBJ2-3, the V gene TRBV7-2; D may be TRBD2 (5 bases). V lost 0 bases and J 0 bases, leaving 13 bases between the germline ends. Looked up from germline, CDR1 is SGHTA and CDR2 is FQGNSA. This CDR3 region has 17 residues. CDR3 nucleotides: TGTGCCAGCAGCTTAGCGCCAGGTAGCGTAAGCACAGATACGCAGTATTTT. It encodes CASSLAPGSVSTDTQYF.

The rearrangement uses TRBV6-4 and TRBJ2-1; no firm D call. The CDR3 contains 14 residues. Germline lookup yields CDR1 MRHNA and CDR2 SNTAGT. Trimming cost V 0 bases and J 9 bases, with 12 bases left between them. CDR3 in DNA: TGTGCCAGCAGTGACTCTTTGAGGTCGGGTGAGCAGTTCTTC. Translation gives CASSDSLRSGEQFF.

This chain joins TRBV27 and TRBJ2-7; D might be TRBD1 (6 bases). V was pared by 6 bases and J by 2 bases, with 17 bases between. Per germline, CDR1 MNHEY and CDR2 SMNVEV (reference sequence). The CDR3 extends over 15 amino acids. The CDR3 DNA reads TGTGCCAGCAGCCCTGGGGGCCGGACCCCCTACGAGCAGTACTTC. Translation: CASSPGGRTPYEQYF.

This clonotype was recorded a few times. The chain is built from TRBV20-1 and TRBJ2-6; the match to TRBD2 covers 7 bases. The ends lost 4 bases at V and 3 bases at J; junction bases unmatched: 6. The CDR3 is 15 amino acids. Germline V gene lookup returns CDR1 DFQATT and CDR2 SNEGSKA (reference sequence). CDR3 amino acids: CSATGRGDGANVLTF. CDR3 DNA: TGCAGTGCTACGGGGAGGGGAGATGGGGCCAACGTCCTGACTTTC.

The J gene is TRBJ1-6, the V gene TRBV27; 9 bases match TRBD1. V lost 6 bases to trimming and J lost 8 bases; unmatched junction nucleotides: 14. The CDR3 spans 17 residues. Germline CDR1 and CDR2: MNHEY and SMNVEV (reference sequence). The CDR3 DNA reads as TGTGCCAGCAGCCGGACTACTACCCGGGACAGGGATTCACCCCTCCACTTT. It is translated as CASSRTTTRDRDSPLHF.

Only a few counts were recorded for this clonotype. The DNA of the CDR3 is TGTGCCAGCAGACGGGGACAGGGAGCATACGAGCAGTACTTC. It yields the protein CASRRGQGAYEQYF. The J gene is TRBJ2-7, the V gene TRBV6-1; 9 bases line up with TRBD1. J lost 4 bases, V lost 6 bases, and 7 bases had no gene match. Germline CDR1 is MNHNS and CDR2 is SASEGT. The CDR3 covers 14 residues.

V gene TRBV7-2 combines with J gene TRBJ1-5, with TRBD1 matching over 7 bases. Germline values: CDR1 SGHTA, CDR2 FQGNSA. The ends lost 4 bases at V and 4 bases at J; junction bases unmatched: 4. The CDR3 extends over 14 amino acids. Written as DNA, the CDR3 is TGTGCCAGCAGCTCTAGACAGGGTAATCAGCCCCAGCATTTT. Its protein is CASSSRQGNQPQHF.

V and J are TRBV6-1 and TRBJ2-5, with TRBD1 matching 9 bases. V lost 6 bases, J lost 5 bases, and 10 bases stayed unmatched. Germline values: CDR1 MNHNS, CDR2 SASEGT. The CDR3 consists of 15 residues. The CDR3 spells CASSPVRGQGETQYF. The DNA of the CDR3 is TGTGCCAGCAGCCCGGTACGCGGACAGGGGGAGACCCAGTACTTC.

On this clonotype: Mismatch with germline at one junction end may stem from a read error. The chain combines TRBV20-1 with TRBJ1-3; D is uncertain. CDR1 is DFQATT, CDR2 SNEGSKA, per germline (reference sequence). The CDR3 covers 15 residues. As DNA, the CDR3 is TGCAGTGCTCGAGACGCGCACAGCTCTGGAAACACCATATATTTT. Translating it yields CSARDAHSSGNTIYF.

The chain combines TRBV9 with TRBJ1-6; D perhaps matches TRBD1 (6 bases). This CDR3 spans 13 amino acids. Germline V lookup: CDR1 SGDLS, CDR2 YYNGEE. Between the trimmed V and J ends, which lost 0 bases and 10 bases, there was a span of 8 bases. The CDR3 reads CASSVEGGSPLHF. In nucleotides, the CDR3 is TGTGCCAGCAGCGTAGAGGGGGGATCACCCCTCCACTTT.

This CDR3 is CASGRSEQYF. CDR3 DNA sequence: TGTGCCAGCGGGAGGTCCGAGCAGTACTTC. The rearrangement joins TRBV27 to TRBJ2-7, with D possibly TRBD2 on 6 matching bases. The germline gives CDR1 MNHEY, CDR2 SMNVEV (reference sequence). The CDR3 runs 10 residues. V was shortened by 8 bases and J by 6 bases, with 8 bases between the two germline ends.

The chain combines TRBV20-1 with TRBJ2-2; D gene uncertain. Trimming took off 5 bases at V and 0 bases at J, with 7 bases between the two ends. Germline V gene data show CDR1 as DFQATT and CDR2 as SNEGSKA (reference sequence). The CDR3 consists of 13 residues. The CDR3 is CSAGPPNTGELFF. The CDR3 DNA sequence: TGCAGTGCTGGTCCCCCGAACACCGGGGAGCTGTTTTTT.

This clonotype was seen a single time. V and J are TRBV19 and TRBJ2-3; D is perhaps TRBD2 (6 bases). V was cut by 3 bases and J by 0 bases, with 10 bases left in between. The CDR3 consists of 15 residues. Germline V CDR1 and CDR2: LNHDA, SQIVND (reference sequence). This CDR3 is CASSIRRGSTDTQYF. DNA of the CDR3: TGTGCCAGTAGTATTCGTCGGGGGAGCACAGATACGCAGTATTTT.

CDR3 residues: CSGGLGVISSYEQYF. For the CDR3, the DNA is TGCAGTGGAGGACTGGGGGTCATAAGTTCCTACGAGCAGTACTTC. The V call is TRBV20-1, the J call TRBJ2-7; D possibly uses TRBD1 or TRBD2 (5 bases each). Germline CDR1 reads DFQATT; CDR2 reads SNEGSKA (reference sequence). This CDR3 spans 15 amino acids. V was cut by 7 bases and J by 1 base, with 20 bases left in between.

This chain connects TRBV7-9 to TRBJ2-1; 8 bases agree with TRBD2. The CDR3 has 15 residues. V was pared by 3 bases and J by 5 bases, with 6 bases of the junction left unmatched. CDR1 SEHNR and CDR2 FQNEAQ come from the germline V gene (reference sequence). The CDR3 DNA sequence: TGTGCCAGCAGCTTGGGGACTAGGGACGACAATGAGCAGTTCTTC. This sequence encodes CASSLGTRDDNEQFF.